The clone carrying this TCR beta chain was recorded a few times. Antigen specificity is unknown. Library preparation for TCR beta used quantitative 5'-RACE with molecular barcodes. TCRdb re-called the 5' RACE reads with MiXCR, one entry per CDR3 protein. The data contain approximately 500,000 distinct CDR3 sequences, 12% of them seen just once; the ten biggest clones take up nearly 7%. The sample belongs to a study of CD8 T cells in ankylosing spondylitis. Study-wide points: Seemingly characteristic of ankylosing spondylitis blood was a TCR beta motif consisting of about 8 highly homologous variants. CD8+ cells made up the disease-linked clones, which were relatively rare in peripheral blood.

CDR1 is MNHEY and CDR2 is SVGAGI in the germline V gene. This CDR3 contains 17 residues. With V trimmed by 4 bases and J by 4 bases, 11 bases remained unmatched. Material for sequencing was blood, either unsorted or a sorted T cell fraction (not recorded which). The chain joins TRBV6-5 to TRBJ2-3, with 10 bases fitting TRBD2. The sequence derives from a male donor with ankylosing spondylitis. The CDR3 sequence is CASSSGGLAGVPDTQYF. The CDR3, as DNA: TGTGCCAGCAGTTCTGGGGGCCTAGCGGGAGTTCCAGATACGCAGTATTTT.